This is a list of T cell receptor beta chains from one sample in a study of human versus mouse CDR3 diversity and MHC coevolution. Sequencing was performed with immunoSEQ multiplex PCR; in TCRdb, only in-frame clones are kept and a portion is missing. Altogether about 83,000 clones are present, just under 95% being singletons, with the ten largest covering more than 0.13%. Sequenced sample: naive CD4+ T cells from blood. The receptors originated from a person aged 30 to 69 in good health. CDR3s include the opening cysteine and the closing phenylalanine or tryptophan. D genes are given only for firm matches. The listing skips clone size in some rows; elsewhere it reads once, few, many or a size class.

D gene,clone size,J gene,V gene,CDR3 protein,CDR3 DNA
TRBD2,.,TRBJ2-3,TRBV7-3,CASSPYLAGETISGADTQYF,TGTGCCAGCAGCCCATATCTAGCGGGGGAGACAATATCGGGCGCAGATACGCAGTATTTT
TRBD1,.,TRBJ2-7,TRBV5-1,CASSPGTAIYEQYF,TGCGCCAGCAGCCCCGGGACAGCTATCTACGAGCAGTACTTC
TRBD2,.,TRBJ2-5,TRBV4-1,CASSYGLAETQYF,TGCGCCAGCAGCTACGGACTAGCCGAGACCCAGTACTTC
TRBD2,.,TRBJ2-1,TRBV2,CASSEFLTSRNNEQFF,TGTGCCAGCAGTGAGTTTTTGACTAGCAGAAACAATGAGCAGTTCTTC
.,few,TRBJ1-4,TRBV21-1,CASSQHHRRLATNEKLFF,TGTGCCAGCAGCCAACACCACAGACGTCTTGCAACTAATGAAAAACTGTTTTTT
.,.,TRBJ1-2,TRBV30,CACSPHSNYGYTF,TGTGCCTGCTCTCCTCACAGCAACTATGGCTACACCTTC
.,.,TRBJ2-1,TRBV11-1,CASSFKQSLYNEQFF,TGTGCCAGCAGCTTCAAACAGAGTTTATACAATGAGCAGTTCTTC
.,.,TRBJ1-1,TRBV5-4,CASSPAVGGNTEAFF,TGTGCCAGCAGCCCCGCAGTCGGGGGTAACACTGAAGCTTTCTTT
.,once,TRBJ2-2,TRBV18,CASSPLTAYTGELFF,TGTGCCAGCTCACCACTGACAGCCTACACCGGGGAGCTGTTTTTT
.,.,TRBJ1-1,TRBV6-1,CASSEALLMNTEAFF,TGTGCCAGCAGTGAAGCGCTACTCATGAACACTGAAGCTTTCTTT
.,.,TRBJ2-1,TRBV4-2,CASSQDRGSSYNEQFF,TGTGCCAGCAGCCAAGATAGGGGGAGCTCCTACAATGAGCAGTTCTTC
TRBD1,.,TRBJ2-7,TRBV7-2,CASSLDRGRSNEQYF,TGTGCCAGCAGCCTCGACAGGGGGAGATCAAACGAGCAGTACTTC
TRBD2,.,TRBJ2-3,TRBV6-1,CASSERGGSQADTQYF,TGTGCCAGCAGTGAACGGGGAGGGAGTCAGGCAGATACGCAGTATTTT
TRBD2,.,TRBJ2-1,TRBV19,CASRQRGGSYYNEQFF,TGTGCCAGCAGACAGAGGGGAGGGAGCTACTACAATGAGCAGTTCTTC
.,.,TRBJ2-7,TRBV28,CASSNSGSYEQYF,TGTGCCAGCAGTAATAGCGGCTCCTACGAGCAGTACTTC
TRBD1,.,TRBJ1-1,TRBV5-1,CASSRTGVSLEAFF,TGCGCCAGCAGCCGAACAGGGGTCAGCCTTGAAGCTTTCTTT
TRBD1,.,TRBJ1-3,TRBV18,CASSLQRPGTVYSGNTIYF,TGTGCCAGCTCACTACAACGCCCCGGGACAGTTTACTCTGGAAACACCATATATTTT
TRBD2,.,TRBJ2-5,TRBV18,CASSPLAGTSGMGEQETQYF,TGTGCCAGCTCACCACTTGCTGGGACTAGCGGAATGGGGGAACAAGAGACCCAGTACTTC
.,once,TRBJ2-2,TRBV6-5,CASSRVGGNTGELFF,TGTGCCAGCAGCCGGGTGGGGGGGAACACCGGGGAGCTGTTTTTT
TRBD1,.,TRBJ2-1,TRBV4-2,CASSQKMVPPLRDRVDEQFF,TGTGCCAGCAGCCAAAAGATGGTCCCACCACTCCGGGACAGGGTGGATGAGCAGTTCTTC
TRBD1,.,TRBJ1-6,TRBV5-1,CASSQTGGESSPLHF,TGCGCCAGCAGCCAAACAGGGGGCGAGTCTTCACCCCTCCACTTT
.,.,TRBJ1-1,TRBV15,CATSRDRKGGTEAFF,TGTGCCACCAGCAGAGATCGAAAAGGAGGCACTGAAGCTTTCTTT
TRBD1,.,TRBJ2-7,TRBV6-1,CASRAGQGRSYEQYF,TGTGCCAGCAGGGCCGGACAGGGTCGCTCCTACGAGCAGTACTTC
.,.,TRBJ1-2,TRBV30,CAWSRIYGYTF,TGTGCCTGGAGCAGGATTTATGGCTACACCTTC
TRBD2,.,TRBJ2-5,TRBV6-5,CASSYRLAGSQETQYF,TGTGCCAGCAGTTACCGACTAGCTGGCAGTCAAGAGACCCAGTACTTC
.,.,TRBJ2-4,TRBV4-1,CASSQFAGLAKNIQYF,TGCGCCAGCAGCCAATTTGCGGGGCTAGCCAAAAACATTCAGTACTTC
.,.,TRBJ1-2,TRBV19,CASSTPLLRGYTF,TGTGCCAGTAGTACCCCCCTCCTCCGGGGCTACACCTTC
TRBD1,.,TRBJ1-1,TRBV19,CARTRGRGTEAFF,TGTGCCAGGACCAGGGGGCGCGGAACTGAAGCTTTCTTT
.,.,TRBJ2-6,TRBV28,CASSSAQGLDGANVLTF,TGTGCCAGCTCTTCGGCCCAGGGCCTTGATGGGGCCAACGTCCTGACTTTC
.,once,TRBJ2-2,TRBV5-1,CASSSSGVDTGELFF,TGCGCCAGCAGCTCCTCGGGGGTTGACACCGGGGAGCTGTTTTTT
.,.,TRBJ2-2,TRBV6-5,CASSPNTGELFF,TGTGCCAGCAGTCCCAACACCGGGGAGTTGTTTTTT
TRBD1,.,TRBJ1-1,TRBV10-2,CASRETGVVTEAFF,TGCGCCAGCAGGGAGACAGGGGTTGTGACTGAAGCTTTCTTT
.,.,TRBJ1-1,TRBV14,CASSRQFVWTEAFF,TGTGCCAGCAGCCGCCAGTTCGTTTGGACTGAAGCTTTCTTT
TRBD1,.,TRBJ2-7,TRBV4-1,CASSLVISGQSPYEQYF,TGCGCCAGCAGCCTTGTTATATCGGGACAGAGCCCCTACGAGCAGTACTTC
.,.,TRBJ1-6,TRBV18,CASSPLAGNSPLHF,TGTGCCAGCTCACCACTCGCAGGGAATTCACCCCTCCACTTT
TRBD1,.,TRBJ2-3,TRBV19,CATSPTGGLTDTQYF,TGTGCCACTTCCCCGACAGGGGGGCTCACAGATACGCAGTATTTT
.,once,TRBJ2-5,TRBV5-4,CASSQGSEGTQYF,TGTGCCAGCAGCCAGGGGAGCGAGGGGACCCAGTACTTC
TRBD1,few,TRBJ1-2,TRBV19,CASRKDREGYGYTF,TGTGCCAGTAGAAAGGACAGGGAAGGCTATGGCTACACCTTC